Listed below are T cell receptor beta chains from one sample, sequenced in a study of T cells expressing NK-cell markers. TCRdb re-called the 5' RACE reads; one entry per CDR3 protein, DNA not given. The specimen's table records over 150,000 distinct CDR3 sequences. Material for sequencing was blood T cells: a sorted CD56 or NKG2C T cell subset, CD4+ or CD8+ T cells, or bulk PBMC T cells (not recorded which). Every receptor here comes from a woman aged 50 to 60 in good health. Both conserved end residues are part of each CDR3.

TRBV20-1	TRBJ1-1	CSAREVPGRQTEAFF
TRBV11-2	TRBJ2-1	CASSFPRGRAILGNEQFF
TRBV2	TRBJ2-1	CASSDPTSGKNNEQFF
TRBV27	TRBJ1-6	CASSLEGWNSPLHF
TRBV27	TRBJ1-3	CASSPTVPRSGNTIYF
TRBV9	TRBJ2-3	CASSVFGTGFTDTQYF
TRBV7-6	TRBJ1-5	CASSPESRVDQPQHF
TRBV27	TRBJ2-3	CASSTARGAPTDTQYF
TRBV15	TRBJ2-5	CATLDSDQETQYF
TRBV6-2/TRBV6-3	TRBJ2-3	CASSYYRGRDTQYF
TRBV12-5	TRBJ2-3	CASALGGTDTQYF
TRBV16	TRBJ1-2	CASSWTRGAQGYTF
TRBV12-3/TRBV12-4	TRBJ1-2	CASSLLRGRDYGYTF
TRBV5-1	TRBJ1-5	CASSPGWTGVRHQPQHF
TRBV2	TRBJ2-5	CASRRGTSEQETQYF
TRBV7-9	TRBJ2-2	CASRGPTGELFF
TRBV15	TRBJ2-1	CATSSPPPGAYNEQFF
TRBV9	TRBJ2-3	CASSVEGTLSDTQYF
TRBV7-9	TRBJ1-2	CASSWDGTGPNYGYTF
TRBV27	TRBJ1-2	CASSAGVNGYTF
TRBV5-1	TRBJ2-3	CASSLNRVTDTQYF
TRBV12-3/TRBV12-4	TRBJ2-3	CASRADPEPGTDTQYF
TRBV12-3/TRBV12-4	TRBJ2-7	CASSLGGAEGSYEQYF
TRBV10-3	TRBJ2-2	CAIRGQGGPGELFF
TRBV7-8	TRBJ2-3	CASRSRLAGGPDTQYF
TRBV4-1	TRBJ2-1	CASSQEWLAGDNEQFF
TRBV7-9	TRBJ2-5	CASSQLGQIEETQYF
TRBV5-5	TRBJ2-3	CASSPWSGQGAHPQNTQYF
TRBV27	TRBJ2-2	CASSLSFTGELFF
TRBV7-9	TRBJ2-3	CASMGYSGSGTDTQYF
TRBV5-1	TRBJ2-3	CASSPLDLGTDTQYF
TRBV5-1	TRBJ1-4	CASSLGNRGQNEKLFF
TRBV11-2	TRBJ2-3	CASSLGAGLTDTQYF
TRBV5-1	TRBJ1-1	CASSLTTGRMNTEAFF
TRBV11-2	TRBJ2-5	CASSLKRQETQYF
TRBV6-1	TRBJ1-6	CASSEALESSPLHF
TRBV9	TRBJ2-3	CASSYRDRGDTQYF
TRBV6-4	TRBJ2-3	CASSELAGGPTDTQYF
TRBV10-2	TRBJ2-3	CASSLLAGGTDTQYF
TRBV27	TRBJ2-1	CASGERRFSYEQFF
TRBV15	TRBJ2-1	CATSTTRYGYNEQFF
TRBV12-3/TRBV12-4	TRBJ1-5	CASSLGTGIGGFNQPQHF
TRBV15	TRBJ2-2	CATSRVTGGPTGELFF
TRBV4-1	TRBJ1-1	CASSRQGENTEAFF
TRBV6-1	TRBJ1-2	CASGSEPQYGYTF
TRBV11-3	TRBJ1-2	CASSSPGGMGSYGYTF
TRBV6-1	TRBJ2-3	CASSERFDKANTQYF
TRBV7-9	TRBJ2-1	CASSPTSVEQFF
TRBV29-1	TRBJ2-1	CSVGYMRAGNEQFF
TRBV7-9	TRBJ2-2	CASSVLAVNTGELFF
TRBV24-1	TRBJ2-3	CATSDLPGQGRADTQYF
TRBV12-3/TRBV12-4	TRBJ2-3	CASSRQKVAGTRDTQYF
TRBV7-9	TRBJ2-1	CASSLAGLAGPSYNEQFF
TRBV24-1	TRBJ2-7	CATSDASGRFDEQYF
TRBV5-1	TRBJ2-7	CASSLGAESYEQYF
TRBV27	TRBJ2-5	CASSYGSGLYF
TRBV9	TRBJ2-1	CASSGGPAGGLGEQFF
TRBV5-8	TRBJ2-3	CASTGGAGGTDTQYF
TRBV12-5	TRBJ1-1	CASGFFSSTGVTEAFF
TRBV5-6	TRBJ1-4	CASSPLGGTNEKLFF